One TCR beta chain is described in this entry. Its antigen is currently unknown. This specimen comes from a study of cytomegalovirus exposure and HLA in healthy donors. General observations from the study: A missense DCLRE1C variant was associated with V- and J-gene trimming of TCR beta chains in a later analysis, and an independent cohort replicated the association. Sequencing depth across donors, presence/absence analyses assumed, was roughly uniform. The CMV antigen specificity of a few CMV-associated chains was confirmed through in vitro analysis.

Deletions cut 10 bases from V and 5 bases from J, with 17 bases between. Looked up from germline, CDR1 is SNHLY and CDR2 is FYNNEI. The CDR3 runs 14 residues. The PCR had 60 Vbeta and 13 Jbeta primers. The data were produced by immunoSEQ multiplex PCR, yet TCRdb's version contains in-frame clones alone and is incomplete. Among about 100,000 clones listed, less than 90% were seen once. The specimen was PBMCs. The V and J genes are TRBV2 and TRBJ1-4; the D is unclear. The TCR was taken from a man aged 35 to 55 in good health and CMV-seronegative. The CDR3 sequence: CATQRETPNEKLFF. The CDR3, as DNA: TGTGCCACTCAGCGGGAAACCCCGAATGAAAAACTGTTTTTT.